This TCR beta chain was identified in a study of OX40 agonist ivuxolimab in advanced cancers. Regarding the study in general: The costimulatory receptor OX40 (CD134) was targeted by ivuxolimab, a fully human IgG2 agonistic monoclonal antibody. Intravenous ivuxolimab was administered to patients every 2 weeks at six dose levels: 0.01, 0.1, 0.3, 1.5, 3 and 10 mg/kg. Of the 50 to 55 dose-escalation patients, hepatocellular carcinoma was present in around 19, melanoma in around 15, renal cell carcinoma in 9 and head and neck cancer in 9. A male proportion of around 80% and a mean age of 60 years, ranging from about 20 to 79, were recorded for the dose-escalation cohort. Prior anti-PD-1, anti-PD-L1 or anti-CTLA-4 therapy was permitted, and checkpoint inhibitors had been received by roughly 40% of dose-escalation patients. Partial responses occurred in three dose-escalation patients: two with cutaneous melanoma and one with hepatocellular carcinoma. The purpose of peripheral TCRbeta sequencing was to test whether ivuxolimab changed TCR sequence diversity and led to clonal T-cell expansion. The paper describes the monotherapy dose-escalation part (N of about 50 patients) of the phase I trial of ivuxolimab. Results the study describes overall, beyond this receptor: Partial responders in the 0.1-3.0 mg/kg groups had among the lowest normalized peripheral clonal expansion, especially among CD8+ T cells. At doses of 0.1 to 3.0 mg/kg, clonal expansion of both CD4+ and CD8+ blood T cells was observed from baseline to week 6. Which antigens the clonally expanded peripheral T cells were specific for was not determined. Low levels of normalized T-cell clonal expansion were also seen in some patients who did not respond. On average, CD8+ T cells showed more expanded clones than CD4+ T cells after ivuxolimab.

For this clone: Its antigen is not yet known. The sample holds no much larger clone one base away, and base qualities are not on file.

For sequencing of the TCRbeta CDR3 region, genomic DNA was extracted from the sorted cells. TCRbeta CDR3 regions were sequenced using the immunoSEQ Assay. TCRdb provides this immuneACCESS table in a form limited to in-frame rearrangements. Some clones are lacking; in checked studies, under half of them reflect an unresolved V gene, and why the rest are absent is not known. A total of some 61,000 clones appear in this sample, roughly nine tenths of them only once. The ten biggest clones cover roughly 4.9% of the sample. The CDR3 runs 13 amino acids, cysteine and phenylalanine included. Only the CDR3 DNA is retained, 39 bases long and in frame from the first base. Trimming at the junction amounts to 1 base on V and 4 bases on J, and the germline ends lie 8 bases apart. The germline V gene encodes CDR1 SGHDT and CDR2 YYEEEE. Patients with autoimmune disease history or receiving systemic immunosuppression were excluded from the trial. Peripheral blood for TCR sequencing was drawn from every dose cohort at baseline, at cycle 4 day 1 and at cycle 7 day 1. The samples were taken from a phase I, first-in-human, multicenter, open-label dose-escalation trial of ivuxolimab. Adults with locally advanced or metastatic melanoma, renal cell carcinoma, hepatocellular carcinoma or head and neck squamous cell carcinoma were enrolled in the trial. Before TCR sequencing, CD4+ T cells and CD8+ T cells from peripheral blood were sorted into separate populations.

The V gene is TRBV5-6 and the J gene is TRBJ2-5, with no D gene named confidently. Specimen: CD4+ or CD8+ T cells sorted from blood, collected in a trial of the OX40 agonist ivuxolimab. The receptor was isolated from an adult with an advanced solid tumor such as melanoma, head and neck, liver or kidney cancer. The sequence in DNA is TGTGCCAGCAGCTTGTACAGCGCAGAGACCCAGTACTTC. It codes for CASSLYSAETQYF.